The source of this TCR beta chain is a study of monozygotic twins with inflammatory bowel disease. An amount of approximately 3,500 ng of total RNA was used for each TCR library. Addition of UMIs with a 6-nucleotide sample barcode was achieved by template switching. From its re-call of the 5' RACE reads, TCRdb lists each CDR3 protein once, without DNA. This listing includes roughly 320,000 distinct CDR3 sequences. Comment on this clonotype: Its target is not known.

This CDR3 has 15 amino acids. Germline assignment: CDR1 SGDLS and CDR2 YYNGEE. Study-wide points: Variability in patient repertoires may have come partly from differing immunosuppressive treatments.

The sequence was collected from a human donor with ulcerative colitis or Crohn's disease, or a healthy co-twin of an affected twin (not recorded which). Input material: blood. This chain connects TRBV9 to TRBJ2-1. The CDR3 loop reads CASSVGFFSYNEQFF.